These 26 T cell receptor beta chains were sequenced from one sample in a study of identical twins. TCRdb reanalysed the 5' RACE reads using MiXCR and keeps one entry per CDR3 protein. Altogether around 250,000 distinct CDR3 sequences are present, about 6.7% being singletons, with the ten largest covering approximately 15%. Separately, the same data were catalogued under a study of T cells expressing NK-cell markers.

The material sequenced was CD8+ T cells sorted from blood. The receptor set was obtained from a woman younger than 30 in good health.

This clonotype was seen a few times. The rearrangement uses TRBV4-1 and TRBJ1-2; weak D call: TRBD1 (5 bases). The CDR3 length is 11 residues. The V gene's germline CDR1 is MGHRA and CDR2 YSYEKL. Trimming took off 3 bases at V and 10 bases at J, with 9 bases between the two ends. The CDR3 spells CASSQGGVYTF. CDR3 coding DNA: TGCGCCAGCAGCCAGGGGGGAGTCTACACCTTC.

This clonotype showed up many times. The chain uses TRBV29-1 and TRBJ2-7, with D unresolved. Germline CDR1 is SQVTM and CDR2 is ANQGSEA. Deletions cut 3 bases from V and 2 bases from J, with 14 bases between. The CDR3 contains 14 residues. In nucleotides, the CDR3 is TGCAGCGTTGAGCTGACCGAGATCCCCTACGAGCAGTACTTC. It specifies CSVELTEIPYEQYF.

The chain has TRBV19 and TRBJ1-3, with D possibly TRBD1 on 6 matching bases. V shed 8 bases and J shed 4 bases, with 21 bases lying between them. This CDR3 is built from 16 residues. Germline V gives CDR1 LNHDA, CDR2 SQIVND (reference sequence). This CDR3 reads CASDIGTRTVGNTIYF. The CDR3 DNA reads as TGTGCCAGTGATATCGGAACTCGGACAGTCGGAAACACCATATATTTT.

V usage is TRBV27 and J usage is TRBJ2-7; weak D call: TRBD1 (5 bases). CDR1 and CDR2 (germline): MNHEY, SMNVEV (reference sequence). V lost 3 bases to trimming and J lost 3 bases, with 9 bases between them. CDR3 length: 13 amino acids. In DNA, the CDR3 is TGTGCCAGCAGTTTGAGACAGTTCTACGAGCAGTACTTC. Residues: CASSLRQFYEQYF.

In its sample, this clonotype was seen many times. The V and J genes are TRBV7-2 and TRBJ1-1, with unresolved D. Germline CDR1 is SGHTA and CDR2 is FQGNSA. This CDR3 region has 13 residues. Trimming shortened V by 1 base and J by 3 bases, and 6 bases separated the two germline ends. The CDR3 reads CASSLVVYTEAFF. For the CDR3, the DNA is TGTGCCAGCAGCTTAGTTGTGTACACTGAAGCTTTCTTT.

The J gene is TRBJ2-2, the V gene TRBV12-3 or TRBV12-4; 7 nucleotides align to TRBD2. The V segment lost 4 bases and the J segment 1 base; nucleotides outside the gene matches: 6. The CDR3 has 16 amino acids. CDR3 protein: CASSSFRGGNTGELFF. The CDR3 bases are TGTGCCAGCAGTTCGTTCCGCGGGGGGAACACCGGGGAGCTGTTTTTT.

This clonotype was seen a few times. The V call is TRBV5-6, the J call TRBJ2-1, with TRBD1 as a possible D gene (6 bases). V shed 5 bases and J shed 8 bases, with 20 bases lying between them. Per the germline V gene, CDR1 is SGHDT and CDR2 is YYEEEE. The length of the CDR3 is 15 residues. The CDR3 here is CASRPGHTSRDEQFF. The CDR3 DNA is TGTGCCAGCAGACCGGGACATACCTCCCGGGATGAGCAGTTCTTC. Combining the CDR3 with reference TRBV5-6 and TRBJ2-1 gives the whole variable domain DAGVTQSPTHLIKTRGQQVTLRCSPKSGHDTVSWYQQALGQGPQFIFQYYEEEERQRGNFPDRFSGHQFPNYSSELNVNALLLGDSALYLCASRPGHTSRDEQFFGPGTRLTVL.

This clonotype was seen a handful of times. The chain is built from TRBV5-5 and TRBJ2-7, with 9 bases fitting TRBD1. The germline V gene encodes CDR1 SGHKS and CDR2 YYEKEE (reference sequence). CDR3 size: 13 residues. Trimming took 4 bases from V and 8 from J; bases not matched to a gene: 7. The CDR3 DNA sequence: TGTGCCAGCAGCCCGGAGGACAGGGGAAAGCAGTACTTC. This sequence encodes CASSPEDRGKQYF.

V gene TRBV7-6 combines with J gene TRBJ2-7, with D possibly TRBD2 on 5 matching bases. V dropped 5 bases and J dropped 3 bases, with 11 bases sitting between them. The germline V gene encodes CDR1 SGHVS and CDR2 FNYEAQ. There are 13 residues in the CDR3. CDR3: CASSPSPVYEQYF. In DNA form, the CDR3 reads TGTGCCAGCAGCCCTAGCCCCGTCTACGAGCAGTACTTC.

This clonotype was counted only a few times. This chain links TRBV5-5 with TRBJ2-7, with no clear D. Per germline, CDR1 SGHKS and CDR2 YYEKEE (reference sequence). The CDR3 runs 14 residues. With 0 bases removed from V and 3 bases from J, the gap between germline ends came to 10 bases. The CDR3 bases are TGTGCCAGCAGCTTGGGGACGGACGACTACGAGCAGTACTTC. Translating gives CASSLGTDDYEQYF. Full variable domain (remainder filled in from reference TRBV5-5 and TRBJ2-7): DAGVTQSPTHLIKTRGQQVTLRCSPISGHKSVSWYQQVLGQGPQFIFQYYEKEERGRGNFPDRFSARQFPNYSSELNVNALLLGDSALYLCASSLGTDDYEQYFGPGTRLTVT.

This sequence joins TRBV5-4 and TRBJ2-1; D is tentatively TRBD1 or TRBD2 (5 bases each). V was trimmed by 4 bases and J by 8 bases, leaving 16 bases between them. The CDR3 length is 14 residues. Germline CDR1 reads SGHNT; CDR2 reads YYREEE (reference sequence). The chain's CDR3 is CASSGRDRKHEQFF. CDR3 bases: TGTGCCAGCAGCGGCCGGGACCGCAAGCATGAGCAGTTCTTC. Together with reference TRBV5-4 and TRBJ2-1, the CDR3 gives the full variable domain: ETGVTQSPTHLIKTRGQQVTLRCSSQSGHNTVSWYQQALGQGPQFIFQYYREEENGRGNFPPRFSGLQFPNYSSELNVNALELDDSALYLCASSGRDRKHEQFFGPGTRLTVL.

There are many counts of this clonotype. V usage is TRBV9 and J usage is TRBJ2-3; D not resolved. CDR3 size: 18 residues. Trimming left V 0 bases short and J 2 bases short, with 19 bases between. CDR1 is SGDLS, CDR2 YYNGEE, per germline. Here the CDR3 reads CASSVAAVATTYTDTQYF. In DNA form, the CDR3 reads TGTGCCAGCAGCGTAGCTGCGGTCGCTACAACCTACACAGATACGCAGTATTTT.

The genes are TRBV7-8 and TRBJ2-5, with D unresolved. This CDR3 has 16 amino acids. V was shortened by 2 bases and J by 0 bases, with 13 bases between the two germline ends. Germline V CDR1 and CDR2: SGHVS, FQNEAQ. The CDR3 is CASSLSSNMYQETQYF. CDR3 DNA sequence: TGTGCCAGCAGCTTATCGTCTAACATGTACCAAGAGACCCAGTACTTC.

The J gene is TRBJ2-1, the V gene TRBV2, with TRBD2 identical over 7 bases. CDR1 is SNHLY and CDR2 is FYNNEI in the germline V gene. The CDR3 totals 12 residues. The J segment lost 4 bases and the V segment lost 10 bases, leaving 4 bases of the junction unmatched. The CDR3 region is CATKGGYNEQFF. CDR3 bases: TGTGCCACCAAGGGAGGGTACAATGAGCAGTTCTTC.

This clonotype was found many times. The chain couples TRBV13 to TRBJ2-7, with D possibly matching TRBD2 (6 bases). Germline lookup yields CDR1 PRHDT and CDR2 FYEKMQ (reference sequence). V was trimmed by 5 bases and J by 2 bases, leaving 10 bases between them. The CDR3 has 13 residues. The CDR3 region has the DNA TGTGCCAGCAGCGCGGGACGGACCTACGAGCAGTACTTC. Protein sequence: CASSAGRTYEQYF.

This sequence joins TRBV6-2 or TRBV6-3 and TRBJ2-2; tentatively, D is TRBD1 or TRBD2 (5 bases each). Trimming removed 10 bases at V and 0 bases at J, with 15 bases between. CDR1 is MNHEY, CDR2 SVGEGT, per germline. This CDR3 spans 15 amino acids. CDR3 coding DNA: TGTGCCACGAGGGGTCGTGCTGCGAACACCGGGGAGCTGTTTTTT. Translation: CATRGRAANTGELFF.

This clonotype was picked up many times. The chain carries TRBV27 and TRBJ2-7; 8 bases fit TRBD1. This CDR3 contains 13 residues. Trimming cost V 6 bases and J 4 bases; bases outside gene matches: 5. In germline, CDR1 is MNHEY, CDR2 SMNVEV (reference sequence). CDR3 sequence (DNA): TGTGCCAGCAGCTTAGACAGGGGATACGAGCAGTACTTC. Protein product: CASSLDRGYEQYF.

The sample holds a few counts of this clonotype. The rearrangement links TRBV9 to TRBJ2-3; D is possibly TRBD2 (6 bases). This CDR3 contains 15 residues. Germline values: CDR1 SGDLS, CDR2 YYNGEE. The V gene lost 0 bases and the J gene lost 7 bases, with 15 bases spanning the gap. The CDR3 reads CASSVDPFAGHTQYF. The CDR3 bases are TGTGCCAGCAGCGTAGACCCCTTCGCGGGACATACGCAGTATTTT.

V is TRBV9 and J is TRBJ2-1; TRBD2 aligns across 10 bases. Germline trimming cut 4 bases from V and 4 bases from J; bases unmatched to any gene: 8. CDR1 and CDR2 from the germline V gene are SGDLS and YYNGEE. The CDR3 consists of 16 residues. The CDR3 nucleotides read TGTGCCAGCAGCCCCTCCGGGACTAGCGCTTACAATGAGCAGTTCTTC. It encodes CASSPSGTSAYNEQFF.

This chain links TRBV20-1 with TRBJ2-5, with 8 bases identical to TRBD2. This CDR3 has 16 residues. Germline trimming cut 5 bases from V and 5 bases from J; bases unmatched to any gene: 16. Germline CDR1 DFQATT, CDR2 SNEGSKA (reference sequence). Here the CDR3 reads CSASFIREGLGETQYF. Written as DNA, the CDR3 is TGCAGTGCTTCCTTTATCCGGGAGGGCCTAGGGGAGACCCAGTACTTC.

This clonotype was counted ten times or more. The chain links TRBV14 to TRBJ1-2; D unclear. Trimming removed 1 base from V and 5 bases from J, with 8 bases in between. The germline CDR1 and CDR2 sequences are SGHDN and FVKESK. The CDR3 spans 13 residues. The chain's CDR3 is CASSQVEAYGYTF. The CDR3 coding sequence is TGTGCCAGCAGCCAAGTCGAAGCTTATGGCTACACCTTC.

The chain has TRBV5-1 and TRBJ2-1; 8 nucleotides align to TRBD1. The CDR3 sequence is 16 residues long. Unmatched junction bases numbered 14, after V lost 4 bases and J lost 8 bases. The germline V gene has CDR1 SGHRS and CDR2 YFSETQ. CDR3 nucleotide sequence: TGCGCCAGCAGCCTAGCCTCAGGGGGCATGGGTTATGAGCAGTTCTTC. It translates to CASSLASGGMGYEQFF.

This chain connects TRBV5-1 to TRBJ1-1, with D unresolved. CDR1 and CDR2 from the germline V gene are SGHRS and YFSETQ. CDR3 size: 15 residues. Trimming shortened V by 4 bases and J by 2 bases, and 15 bases separated the two germline ends. CDR3 protein: CASSPRTSSNTEAFF. The CDR3 DNA is TGCGCCAGCAGCCCAAGGACCAGTTCTAACACTGAAGCTTTCTTT.

V gene TRBV9 combines with J gene TRBJ2-1; the match to TRBD1 covers 7 bases. J gave up 4 bases and V 5 bases, and 9 bases lay outside the gene matches. The germline gives CDR1 SGDLS, CDR2 YYNGEE. The CDR3 has 15 amino acids. CDR3 DNA: TGTGCCAGCAGTGACCCTTGGGACAGTTACAATGAGCAGTTCTTC. Amino acids: CASSDPWDSYNEQFF. Together with reference TRBV9 and TRBJ2-1, the CDR3 gives the full variable domain: DSGVTQTPKHLITATGQRVTLRCSPRSGDLSVYWYQQSLDQGLQFLIQYYNGEERAKGNILERFSAQQFPDLHSELNLSSLELGDSALYFCASSDPWDSYNEQFFGPGTRLTVL.

The rearrangement links TRBV15 to TRBJ2-5; D is unresolved. Between the trimmed V and J ends, which lost 0 bases and 5 bases, there was a span of 4 bases. In germline, CDR1 is LNHNV, CDR2 YYDKDF (reference sequence). This CDR3 has 12 residues. CDR3 in amino acids: CATSRDSETQYF. In nucleotides, the CDR3 is TGTGCCACCAGCAGAGATTCGGAGACCCAGTACTTC.

The rearrangement uses TRBV7-9 and TRBJ2-3; 8 bases are a match to TRBD2. The CDR3 has 16 residues. Trimming at V came to 3 bases and at J to 3 bases, leaving 8 bases not matched to a gene. Germline CDR1 SEHNR, CDR2 FQNEAQ (reference sequence). The CDR3 DNA follows: TGTGCCAGCAGCTTTTTCTCCGGGGGGGAAACAGATACGCAGTATTTT. Amino acid sequence: CASSFFSGGETDTQYF.